This T cell receptor (beta chain) comes out of a study of blood T cell repertoires in COVID-19. Profiling relied on immunoSEQ multiplex PCR, and the TCRdb table lists in-frame clones only, not all of them. In the table there are over 200,000 clones, about 90% of which are singletons. Trimming took off 5 bases at V and 4 bases at J, with 17 bases between the two ends. CDR3 size: 15 residues. Germline lookup yields CDR1 SGHTA and CDR2 FQGTGA. The sample comprised peripheral blood. V is TRBV7-3 and J is TRBJ1-2; TRBD1 might be the D (5 bases). This sequence was found in a man aged 35-49 years with active or convalescent COVID-19. This CDR3 reads CASSPSWGEGYGYTF. The CDR3 nucleotides read TGTGCCAGCAGCCCTAGTTGGGGGGAGGGCTATGGCTACACCTTC.